A selection of T cell receptor beta chains follows, all from one sample in a study of blood T cell repertoires in COVID-19. TCRdb keeps only in-frame clones here, not all; method: immunoSEQ multiplex PCR. The table records around 300,000 clones, 65% to 90% of them present only once. The source material was peripheral blood. The receptors here all came from a human donor in a cohort sampled during active COVID-19. Both conserved end residues are part of each CDR3. D genes are given only for firm matches. Clone size appears in some rows only: once, few, many, or a class for an expanded clone.

>TRBV4-2|once|.|TRBJ1-4
CASSPPPGQRAEKLFF
TGTGCCAGCAGCCCACCCCCGGGACAAAGGGCGGAAAAACTGTTTTTT
>TRBV10-3|.|TRBD1|TRBJ1-3
CAISPGQGDGNTIYF
TGTGCCATCAGCCCGGGACAGGGTGATGGAAACACCATATATTTT
>TRBV5-1|once|.|TRBJ1-1
CASSLSWNTEAFF
TGCGCCAGCAGCTTGTCGTGGAACACTGAAGCTTTCTTT
>TRBV5-1|many|.|TRBJ2-2
CASRLSGGNTGELFF
TGCGCCAGCCGACTGTCCGGGGGGAACACCGGGGAGCTGTTTTTT
>TRBV25-1|.|.|TRBJ2-1
CASRKPGVSYNEQFF
TGTGCCAGCAGAAAACCAGGGGTGTCCTACAATGAGCAGTTCTTC
>TRBV5-1|.|.|TRBJ2-1
CASALTSYNEQFF
TGCGCCAGCGCCCTGACTAGTTACAATGAGCAGTTCTTC
>TRBV9|.|TRBD2|TRBJ2-1
CASSVGLWREGNEQFF
TGTGCCAGCAGCGTAGGGCTATGGCGGGAGGGTAATGAGCAGTTCTTC
>TRBV7-9|.|TRBD2|TRBJ2-5
CASSQLAAGETQYF
TGTGCCAGCAGCCAACTAGCGGCTGGAGAGACCCAGTACTTC
>TRBV14|.|.|TRBJ1-3
CASSRRGLLGNTIYF
TGTGCCAGCAGCCGAAGAGGGTTACTTGGAAACACCATATATTTT
>TRBV28|.|TRBD2|TRBJ2-4
CASSRTSGGINIQYF
TGTGCCAGCAGTCGGACTAGCGGGGGGATAAACATTCAGTACTTC
>TRBV12-5|.|TRBD2|TRBJ2-2
CASTSGTSVGTGELFF
TGTGCTAGTACATCCGGGACTAGCGTGGGGACCGGGGAGCTGTTTTTT
>TRBV29-1|.|.|TRBJ2-1
CSVEPQARNEQFF
TGCAGCGTTGAACCACAGGCCCGGAATGAGCAGTTCTTC
>TRBV5-4|.|.|TRBJ1-6
CASSPRTDFNSPLHF
TGTGCCAGCAGCCCGCGGACAGACTTTAATTCACCCCTCCACTTT
>TRBV2|few|.|TRBJ2-2
CASSEAGRGTGELFF
TGTGCCAGCAGTGAAGCGGGCAGGGGCACCGGGGAGCTGTTTTTT
>TRBV5-8|few|TRBD2|TRBJ2-3
CASPADPLVAGQITDTQYF
TGTGCCAGCCCAGCAGACCCTCTGGTAGCGGGACAAATCACAGATACGCAGTATTTT
>TRBV4-1|.|.|TRBJ2-7
CASSQVANLYEQYF
TGCGCCAGCAGCCAAGTAGCGAACTTGTACGAGCAGTACTTC
>TRBV18|.|.|TRBJ2-1
CASSPGGGNEQFF
TGTGCCAGCTCACCAGGAGGCGGGAATGAGCAGTTCTTC
>TRBV19|.|TRBD2|TRBJ2-5
CASSSGSGRETQYF
TGTGCCAGTAGTAGCGGGAGTGGGCGGGAGACCCAGTACTTC
>TRBV19|.|.|TRBJ1-1
CASSWEGMTEAFF
TGTGCCAGTAGTTGGGAGGGAATGACTGAAGCTTTCTTT
>TRBV19|.|.|TRBJ2-3
CASKGKATDTQYF
TGTGCCAGTAAGGGGAAAGCCACAGATACGCAGTATTTT
>TRBV4-1|.|TRBD2|TRBJ2-3
CASSQDAAGGPGDTQYF
TGCGCCAGCAGCCAAGACGCCGCGGGAGGGCCGGGAGATACGCAGTATTTT
>TRBV28|.|TRBD1|TRBJ2-6
CASSALLRDRGSGANVLTF
TGTGCCAGCAGTGCCCTTCTCCGGGACAGGGGATCTGGGGCCAACGTCCTGACTTTC
>TRBV6-2/TRBV6-3|.|TRBD2|TRBJ2-1
CASSYSRSGRSYNEQFF
TGTGCCAGCAGTTACTCTCGTAGCGGGAGGTCCTACAATGAGCAGTTCTTC
>TRBV19|.|.|TRBJ2-5
CASSVTGRTQYF
TGTGCCAGTAGTGTAACTGGGAGGACCCAGTACTTC
>TRBV5-1|once|.|TRBJ1-6
CASSLAGEDNSPLHF
TGCGCCAGCAGCTTGGCCGGGGAGGATAATTCACCCCTCCACTTT
>TRBV11-2|.|TRBD2|TRBJ2-1
CASSFWTSGRNEQFF
TGTGCCAGCAGCTTCTGGACTAGCGGGCGGAATGAGCAGTTCTTC
>TRBV29-1|once|.|TRBJ1-1
CSSRANTEAFF
TGCAGCTCCAGGGCTAACACTGAAGCTTTCTTT
>TRBV28|.|TRBD1|TRBJ1-6
CASTGDRGPNSPLHF
TGTGCCAGCACCGGGGACAGGGGACCTAATTCACCCCTCCACTTT
>TRBV7-2|.|TRBD2|TRBJ2-2
CASTVTSGNTGELFF
TGTGCCAGCACCGTGACTAGCGGGAACACCGGGGAGCTGTTTTTT
>TRBV9|.|.|TRBJ2-2
CASSSGPNTGELFF
TGTGCCAGCAGTAGCGGCCCGAACACCGGGGAGCTGTTTTTT
>TRBV21-1|.|.|TRBJ2-4
CASSIKVTSGRGNIQYF
TGTGCCAGCAGCATTAAGGTGACTAGCGGGAGAGGCAACATTCAGTACTTC
>TRBV9|.|.|TRBJ2-4
CASSVEPLRIQYF
TGTGCCAGCAGCGTAGAGCCCCTCCGGATTCAGTACTTC
>TRBV5-5|.|.|TRBJ1-3
CASSYSGSFRGQRRNTIYF
TGTGCCAGCAGCTACAGTGGGAGCTTCAGGGGCCAACGACGAAACACCATATATTTT
>TRBV19|.|TRBD2|TRBJ2-1
CASSISGRAALPNEQFF
TGTGCCAGTAGTATAAGTGGGAGGGCCGCCCTCCCCAATGAGCAGTTCTTC
>TRBV24-1|.|.|TRBJ1-6
CATSRPPPRAGNPSPLHF
TGTGCCACCAGTCGACCCCCCCCTCGGGCAGGGAATCCGTCACCCCTCCACTTT